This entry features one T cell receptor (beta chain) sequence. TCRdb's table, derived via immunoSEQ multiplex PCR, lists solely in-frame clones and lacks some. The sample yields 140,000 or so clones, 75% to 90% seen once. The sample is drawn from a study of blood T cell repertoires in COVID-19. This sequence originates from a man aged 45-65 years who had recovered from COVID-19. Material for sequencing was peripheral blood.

The CDR3 DNA follows: TGTGCCACCCGGACAGGAAACTACGAGCAGTACTTC. Residues: CATRTGNYEQYF. The chain carries TRBV10-3 and TRBJ2-7; 7 bases map to TRBD1. Germline V gene data show CDR1 as ENHRY and CDR2 as SYGVKD. After removal of 10 bases from V and 3 bases from J, the junction contained 6 bases not matched to a gene. The CDR3 runs to 12 residues.